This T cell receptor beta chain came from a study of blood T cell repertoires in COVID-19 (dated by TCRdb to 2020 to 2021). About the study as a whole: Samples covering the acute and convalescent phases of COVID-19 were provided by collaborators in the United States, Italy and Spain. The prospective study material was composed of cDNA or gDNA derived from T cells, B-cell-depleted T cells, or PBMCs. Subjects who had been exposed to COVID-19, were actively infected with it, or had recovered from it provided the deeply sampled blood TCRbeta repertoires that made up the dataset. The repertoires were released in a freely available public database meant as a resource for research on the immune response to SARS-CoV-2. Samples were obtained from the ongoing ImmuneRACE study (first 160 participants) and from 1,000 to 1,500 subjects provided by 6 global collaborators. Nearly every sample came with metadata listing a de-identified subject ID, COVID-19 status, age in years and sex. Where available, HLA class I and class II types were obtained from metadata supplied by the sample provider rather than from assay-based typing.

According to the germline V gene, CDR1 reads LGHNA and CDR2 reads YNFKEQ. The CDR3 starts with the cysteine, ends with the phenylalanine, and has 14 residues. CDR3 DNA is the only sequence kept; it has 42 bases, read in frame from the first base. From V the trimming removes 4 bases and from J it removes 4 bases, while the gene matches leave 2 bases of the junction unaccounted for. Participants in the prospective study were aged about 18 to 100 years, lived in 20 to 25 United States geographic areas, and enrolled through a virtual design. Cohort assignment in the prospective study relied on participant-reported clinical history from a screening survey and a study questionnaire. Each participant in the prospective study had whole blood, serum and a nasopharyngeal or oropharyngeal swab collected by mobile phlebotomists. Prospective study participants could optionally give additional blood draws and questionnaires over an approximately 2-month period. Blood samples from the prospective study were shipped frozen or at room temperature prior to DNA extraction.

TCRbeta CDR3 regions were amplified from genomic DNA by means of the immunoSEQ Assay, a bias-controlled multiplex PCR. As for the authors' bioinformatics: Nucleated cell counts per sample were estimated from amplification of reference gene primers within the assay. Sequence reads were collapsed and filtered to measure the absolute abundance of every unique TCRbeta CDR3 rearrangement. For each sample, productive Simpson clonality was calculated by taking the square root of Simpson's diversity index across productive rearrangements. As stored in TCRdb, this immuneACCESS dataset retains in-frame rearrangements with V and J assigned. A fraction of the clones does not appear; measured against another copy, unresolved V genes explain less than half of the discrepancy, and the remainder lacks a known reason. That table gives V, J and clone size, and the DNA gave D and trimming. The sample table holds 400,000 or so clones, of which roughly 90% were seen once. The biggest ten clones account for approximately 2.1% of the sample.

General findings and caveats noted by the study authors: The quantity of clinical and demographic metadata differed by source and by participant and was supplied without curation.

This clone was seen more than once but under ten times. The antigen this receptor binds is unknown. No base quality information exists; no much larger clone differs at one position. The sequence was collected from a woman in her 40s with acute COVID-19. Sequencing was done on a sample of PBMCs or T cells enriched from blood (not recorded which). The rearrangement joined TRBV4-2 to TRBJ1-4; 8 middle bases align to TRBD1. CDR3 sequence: CASSLDRGNEKLFF. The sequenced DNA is TGTGCCAGCAGCCTTGACAGGGGTAATGAAAAACTGTTTTTT.